Below, 17 T cell receptor beta chains from the same sample are listed, as sequenced in a study of T cells in Graves' hyperthyroidism and ophthalmopathy. RNA transcripts gave rise to amplified TCR beta CDR3 regions. A first-round RT-PCR of the TCR CDR3 used the HTBI primer set. Each CDR3 protein gets one entry after TCRdb re-called the multiplex PCR reads with MiXCR. In the table there are approximately 600,000 distinct CDR3 sequences, 15% to 20% of which are singletons. Sequences were obtained from blood. These receptors all come from a woman in her thirties with Graves' hyperthyroidism.

About this clonotype: A much larger clone differs by one base, so this may be a read error. The CDR3 end shows no conserved phenylalanine or tryptophan, and so a read error is likely. The V and J genes are TRBV4-1 and TRBJ1-5; 9 nucleotides line up with TRBD1. The CDR3 extends over 15 amino acids. Per germline, CDR1 MGHRA and CDR2 YSYEKL. J lost 6 bases, V lost 2 bases, and 5 bases had no gene match. CDR3 sequence reads: CASSQWGQGSQPQHS. As DNA, the CDR3 is TGCGCCAGCAGCCAATGGGGACAGGGTTCTCAGCCCCAGCATTCT.

There are many counts of this clonotype. Written as DNA, the CDR3 is TGCGCCAGCAGCTTGCAAGATACGCAGTATTTT. The encoded protein is CASSLQDTQYF. The rearrangement uses TRBV5-1 and TRBJ2-3; D unclear. The V end was cut by 1 base, the J end by 5 bases, with 2 bases between. Germline lookup yields CDR1 SGHRS and CDR2 YFSETQ. This CDR3 is 11 amino acids long.

This clonotype came up many times. This rearrangement joins TRBV12-3 or TRBV12-4 to TRBJ2-6; D gene ambiguous. The ends were cut back, 6 bases at V and 0 bases at J, with 12 bases in the middle. CDR3 size: 16 residues. CDR3 DNA sequence: TGTGCCAGCAGCCTCGGACGGTACTCTGGGGCCAACGTCCTGACTTTC. Translated, it gives CASSLGRYSGANVLTF.

Turning to this clonotype: A read error may be the cause here, since a much bigger clone is one base away. The V call is TRBV12-3 or TRBV12-4, the J call TRBJ2-5; 7 bases agree with TRBD1. V trimming: 5 bases; J trimming: 3 bases; junction bases outside the gene matches: 6. The CDR3 is 14 residues long. The CDR3 DNA is TGTGCCAGCAGTACCTACAGGGGAAAAGAGACCCAGTACTTC. As protein: CASSTYRGKETQYF.

There are many counts of this clonotype. CDR3 region: CASSFATSVVDEQFF. In nucleotides, the CDR3 is TGTGCCAGCAGTTTCGCGACTAGCGTGGTCGATGAGCAGTTCTTC. This chain links TRBV28 with TRBJ2-1; 8 bases match TRBD2. Germline-derived CDR1 and CDR2 are MDHEN and SYDVKM. After removal of 3 bases from V and 8 bases from J, the junction contained 9 bases not matched to a gene. This CDR3 has 15 amino acids. The whole variable domain, filled in from reference TRBV28 and TRBJ2-1, reads DVKVTQSSRYLVKRTGEKVFLECVQDMDHENMFWYRQDPGLGLRLIYFSYDVKMKEKGDIPEGYSVSREKKERFSLILESASTNQTSMYLCASSFATSVVDEQFFGPGTRLTVL.

CDR3 in DNA: TGTGCCAGCAAACAGGGGGCGCGGTATGGCTACACCTTC. Protein: CASKQGARYGYTF. This rearrangement joins TRBV12-3 or TRBV12-4 to TRBJ1-2; 9 bases are a match to TRBD1. The CDR3 sequence is 13 residues long. J gave up 5 bases and V 7 bases, and 5 bases lay outside the gene matches.

This clonotype was seen at least ten times. For the CDR3, the DNA is TGTGCCAGCGACTCGACAGGCACCCTTTCCTACGAGCAGTACTTC. Protein sequence: CASDSTGTLSYEQYF. The chain has TRBV2 and TRBJ2-7; TRBD1 might be the D (6 bases). This CDR3 region has 15 residues. Trimming took 8 bases from V and 1 from J, leaving 18 bases between them. CDR1 and CDR2 (germline): SNHLY, FYNNEI. Together with reference TRBV2 and TRBJ2-7, the CDR3 gives the full variable domain: EPEVTQTPSHQVTQMGQEVILRCVPISNHLYFYWYRQILGQKVEFLVSFYNNEISEKSEIFDDQFSVERPDGSNFTLKIRSTKLEDSAMYFCASDSTGTLSYEQYFGPGTRLTVT.

This clonotype was picked up many times. The V and J genes are TRBV11-3 and TRBJ2-1; 13 bases are shared with TRBD2. V was pared by 5 bases and J by 10 bases, with 8 bases of the junction left unmatched. Germline lookup yields CDR1 SGHNT and CDR2 YENEEA. The CDR3 covers 15 residues. The CDR3 is CASSPGTSGIREQFF. For the CDR3, the DNA is TGTGCCAGCAGCCCTGGGACTAGCGGGATACGGGAGCAGTTCTTC.

This clonotype has only a few counts. The chain recombines TRBV9 with TRBJ2-5; tentative D call: TRBD1 (5 bases). The V gene's germline CDR1 is SGDLS and CDR2 YYNGEE. The V gene lost 0 bases and the J gene lost 4 bases, with 13 bases spanning the gap. CDR3 length equals 15 residues. Here the CDR3 DNA reads TGTGCCAGCAGCGTAGGATGGGGCGTTGGAGAGACCCAGTACTTC. Protein: CASSVGWGVGETQYF. Supplemented by reference TRBV9 and TRBJ2-5, the full variable domain reads DSGVTQTPKHLITATGQRVTLRCSPRSGDLSVYWYQQSLDQGLQFLIQYYNGEERAKGNILERFSAQQFPDLHSELNLSSLELGDSALYFCASSVGWGVGETQYFGPGTRLLVL.

This clonotype came up many times. CDR3 protein: CASSLIPEAFF. The DNA of the CDR3 is TGTGCCAGCAGCTTAATCCCGGAAGCTTTCTTT. The chain combines TRBV11-2 with TRBJ1-1; D is undetermined. Trimming cost V 2 bases and J 8 bases, with 6 bases left between them. The CDR3 is 11 amino acids. Germline CDR1 SGHAT, CDR2 FQNNGV.

This clonotype was recorded many times. The chain has TRBV5-5 and TRBJ2-3; TRBD2 might be the D (5 bases). With 3 bases removed from V and 0 bases from J, the gap between germline ends came to 11 bases. CDR3 size: 15 residues. Germline values: CDR1 SGHKS, CDR2 YYEKEE (reference sequence). CDR3 nucleotides: TGTGCCAGCAGCTCCAAGCGGTCTAGCACAGATACGCAGTATTTT. It encodes CASSSKRSSTDTQYF. Supplemented by reference TRBV5-5 and TRBJ2-3, the full variable domain reads DAGVTQSPTHLIKTRGQQVTLRCSPISGHKSVSWYQQVLGQGPQFIFQYYEKEERGRGNFPDRFSARQFPNYSSELNVNALLLGDSALYLCASSSKRSSTDTQYFGPGTRLTVL.

The V and J genes are TRBV19 and TRBJ2-3; no reliable D call. CDR1 and CDR2 (germline): LNHDA, SQIVND (reference sequence). CDR3 length equals 14 residues. Trimming removed 6 bases from V and 0 bases from J, with 10 bases in between. The CDR3: CASSDLGSTDTQYF. The CDR3, as DNA: TGTGCCAGTAGCGACCTAGGCAGCACAGATACGCAGTATTTT.

In this sample, this clonotype turned up many times. The genes are TRBV28 and TRBJ1-1, with 7 bases fitting TRBD1. After removal of 5 bases from V and 4 bases from J, the junction contained 7 bases not matched to a gene. CDR1 is MDHEN and CDR2 is SYDVKM in the germline V gene. The CDR3 is made up of 14 amino acids. DNA for the CDR3: TGTGCCAGCAGTCCAAGTAGGGGGCGCACTGAAGCTTTCTTT. Translating it yields CASSPSRGRTEAFF.

The J gene is TRBJ2-1, the V gene TRBV6-1, with a weak D call TRBD1 (5 bases). The CDR3 length is 16 residues. Germline CDR1 and CDR2: MNHNS and SASEGT. V lost 6 bases and J 0 bases, leaving 15 bases between the germline ends. Written as DNA, the CDR3 is TGTGCCAGCAGCCCCGGACACGTCAGCTCCTACAATGAGCAGTTCTTC. Its protein product is CASSPGHVSSYNEQFF.

This clonotype was detected a few times. V is TRBV6-1 and J is TRBJ2-1; TRBD1 matches 8 bases. The CDR3 is 14 amino acids. The V gene's germline CDR1 is MNHNS and CDR2 SASEGT. V lost 6 bases to trimming and J lost 8 bases; unmatched junction nucleotides: 9. Here the CDR3 reads CASRRTGPLDEQFF. The CDR3 nucleotides are TGTGCCAGCAGGCGGACAGGGCCCCTAGATGAGCAGTTCTTC.

This clonotype was counted many times. The chain has TRBV28 and TRBJ2-1; a possible D gene is TRBD2 (6 bases). The germline gives CDR1 MDHEN, CDR2 SYDVKM. Trimming removed 7 bases from V and 4 bases from J, with 20 bases in between. The CDR3 extends over 16 amino acids. CDR3 region: CASILGSAGLYNEQFF. CDR3 DNA sequence: TGTGCCAGCATCTTGGGGTCGGCGGGACTTTACAATGAGCAGTTCTTC.

V is TRBV30 and J is TRBJ2-2; TRBD2 aligns across 10 bases. Germline V gene data show CDR1 as GTSNPN and CDR2 as SVGIG (reference sequence). The trim removed 4 bases at V and 6 bases at J, leaving 5 bases unmatched. This CDR3 is built from 14 residues. The CDR3 loop is CAWTSGSWSGELFF. CDR3 DNA: TGTGCCTGGACTAGCGGGAGTTGGTCCGGGGAGCTGTTTTTT.